Reported below is one T cell receptor beta chain. What it binds is not known. Libraries were prepared by immunoSEQ multiplex PCR; TCRdb keeps only in-frame clonotypes and omits some of them. Among about 23,000 clones listed, approximately 70% were seen once. This record belongs to a study of tumor-infiltrating lymphocytes in localized non-small cell lung cancer. The study's findings and limits: Each assay used a separate piece of the same tissue. No T-cell fraction difference was seen between IM1 and IM2 tumors.

CDR3 length: 11 residues. V was shortened by 7 bases and J by 3 bases, with 7 bases between the two germline ends. Germline values: CDR1 DFQATT, CDR2 SNEGSKA (reference sequence). The sequence came from a human donor with non-small cell lung cancer. The source material was lung tumor tissue. The chain links TRBV20-1 to TRBJ2-4; the D is unclear. CDR3 loop: CSVDFKNIQYF. DNA for the CDR3: TGCAGTGTTGACTTCAAAAACATTCAGTACTTC.